A single sample gave rise to the 10 T cell receptor beta chains below, sequenced in a study of T-cell memory formation after mild COVID-19. TCRdb recomputed calls from the 5' RACE reads with MiXCR, one row per CDR3 protein. Among around 150,000 distinct CDR3 sequences, roughly 14% were seen once, and the ten largest hold over 12%. Sequences were obtained from PBMCs or a T cell subset sorted from them (not recorded which). Receptor source: an adult woman who had mild COVID-19 (a few samples of this study predate the infection). Cell type and time point are not known.

The chain employs TRBV4-3 and TRBJ2-1; weak D call: TRBD1 (5 bases). The V end was cut by 0 bases, the J end by 4 bases, with 13 bases between. The CDR3 extends over 16 amino acids. Germline-derived CDR1 and CDR2 are LGHNA and YSLEER. In DNA, the CDR3 is TGCGCCAGCAGCCAAGAAGGCAGGACACAGTACAATGAGCAGTTCTTC. Amino acids: CASSQEGRTQYNEQFF.

V is TRBV5-1 and J is TRBJ2-5; 8 bases agree with TRBD1. This CDR3 is 15 amino acids long. Looked up from germline, CDR1 is SGHRS and CDR2 is YFSETQ. V was pared by 4 bases and J by 5 bases, with 10 bases of the junction left unmatched. CDR3 sequence reads: CASSGGTGSGETQYF. CDR3 sequence (DNA): TGCGCCAGCAGCGGGGGGACAGGAAGCGGGGAGACCCAGTACTTC.

This clonotype was seen only once. This rearrangement joins TRBV19 to TRBJ2-2; perhaps TRBD1 as D (6 bases). Germline V gives CDR1 LNHDA, CDR2 SQIVND (reference sequence). Deletions cut 11 bases from V and 5 bases from J, with 9 bases between. The CDR3 sequence is 11 residues long. The CDR3, as DNA: TGTGCCGCCAGGGGAACCGGGGAGCTGTTTTTT. It codes for CAARGTGELFF. Full variable domain (remainder filled in from reference TRBV19 and TRBJ2-2): DGGITQSPKYLFRKEGQNVTLSCEQNLNHDAMYWYRQDPGQGLRLIYYSQIVNDFQKGDIAEGYSVSREKKESFPLTVTSAQKNPTAFYLCAARGTGELFFGEGSRLTVL.

This clonotype was recorded at least ten times. This sequence joins TRBV5-6 and TRBJ2-1, with 8 bases aligning to TRBD2. The length of the CDR3 is 11 residues. V gave up 4 bases and J gave up 14 bases; unmatched junction bases: 5. CDR1 is SGHDT and CDR2 is YYEEEE in the germline V gene. CDR3 coding DNA: TGTGCCAGCAGCGCCGGGACTAGGGAGTTCTTC. Residues: CASSAGTREFF.

The V call is TRBV15, the J call TRBJ2-3; 14 bases match TRBD2. The CDR3 consists of 16 residues. The germline V gene encodes CDR1 LNHNV and CDR2 YYDKDF (reference sequence). Losses at the gene ends were 3 bases for V and 6 bases for J; bases not matched to a gene: 5. The chain's CDR3 is CATSSGTSGRLDTQYF. The CDR3 coding sequence is TGTGCCACCAGCAGCGGGACTAGCGGGAGACTGGATACGCAGTATTTT.

This clonotype has only a few counts. The chain joins TRBV12-3 or TRBV12-4 to TRBJ1-1; no clear D gene. V was clipped by 3 bases and J by 3 bases, with 8 bases between them. CDR3 length: 13 residues. CDR3 bases: TGTGCCAGCAGTTTCGCGAGGGACACTGAAGCTTTCTTT. Translated: CASSFARDTEAFF.

The V and J genes are TRBV5-1 and TRBJ2-2; no reliable D call. CDR3 size: 15 residues. Deletions cut 4 bases from V and 4 bases from J, with 14 bases between. Per germline, CDR1 SGHRS and CDR2 YFSETQ. CDR3 bases: TGCGCCAGCAGCGCCCAAACGCTAGTCACCGGGGAGCTGTTTTTT. This gives the protein CASSAQTLVTGELFF.

This clonotype was counted between two and nine times. J is TRBJ1-2 and V is TRBV24-1, with a tentative D call TRBD1 (6 bases). The CDR3 is 14 residues long. The ends were cut back, 5 bases at V and 5 bases at J, with 14 bases in the middle. Germline V CDR1 and CDR2: KGHDR, SFDVKD. Here the CDR3 reads CATSAPGVRYGYTF. In nucleotides, the CDR3 is TGTGCCACCAGTGCACCAGGGGTGAGGTATGGCTACACCTTC.

The chain has TRBV12-3 or TRBV12-4 and TRBJ1-4; no clear D. This CDR3 is built from 13 residues. V dropped 9 bases and J dropped 4 bases, with 12 bases sitting between them. CDR3 loop: CASTRRFNEKLFF. DNA of the CDR3: TGTGCCAGTACAAGACGTTTTAATGAAAAACTGTTTTTT.

This clonotype was detected only a few times. This chain joins TRBV6-2 or TRBV6-3 and TRBJ2-7, with D maybe TRBD1 (5 bases). Trimming pared 5 bases from V and 4 bases from J, leaving 15 bases between. CDR3 length: 14 residues. From germline, CDR1 is MNHEY and CDR2 SVGEGT. CDR3 bases: TGTGCCAGCAGTCCGAGACAGCCTCATTACGAGCAGTACTTC. It codes for CASSPRQPHYEQYF.